Below, 18 T cell receptor beta chains from the same sample are listed, as sequenced in a study of blood T cell repertoires in COVID-19 (TCRdb year 2020). Libraries came from the immunoSEQ multiplex PCR assay. Drawn from immuneACCESS, this table holds only the in-frame rearrangements with V and J called that TCRdb kept. Clones are partly lost; checked studies trace under half to an unresolved V gene and leave the rest unexplained. The sample table records fewer than 700,000 clones; around nine tenths of these occur just once. Of the sample, less than 9% is held by the ten largest clones. The sample taken for sequencing was peripheral blood. The receptors come from a woman in her fifties or sixties with COVID-19, enrolled during active disease.

The chain carries TRBV5-4 and TRBJ1-1; a weak D match, TRBD1 (5 bases). Trimming took off 1 base at V and 4 bases at J, with 11 bases between the two ends. Germline CDR1 reads SGHNT; CDR2 reads YYREEE (reference sequence). The CDR3 contains 14 residues. In nucleotides, the CDR3 is TGTGCCAGCAGCTTGAGTGGGGGAGGCACTGAAGCTTTCTTT. Translated: CASSLSGGGTEAFF.

This clone was observed a single time. This rearrangement joins TRBV7-9 to TRBJ1-2; D remains ambiguous. The germline V gene encodes CDR1 SEHNR and CDR2 FQNEAQ (reference sequence). V was trimmed by 8 bases and J by 1 base, leaving 8 bases between them. The CDR3 is 12 residues long. CDR3 DNA: TGTGCCAGCCGACGGGATAACTATGGCTACACCTTC. Translating gives CASRRDNYGYTF.

The chain employs TRBV5-1 and TRBJ2-7; D perhaps matches TRBD1 (5 bases). The V end was cut by 0 bases, the J end by 0 bases, with 19 bases between. From germline, CDR1 is SGHRS and CDR2 YFSETQ. The CDR3 length is 18 residues. CDR3 nucleotides: TGCGCCAGCAGCTTGGCCCCTCAGGGCTACGATAGCTCCTACGAGCAGTACTTC. Translation gives CASSLAPQGYDSSYEQYF.

The chain recombines TRBV15 with TRBJ2-3, with a weak D call TRBD1 (6 bases). CDR3 length equals 15 residues. Trimming left V 2 bases short and J 4 bases short, with 13 bases between. CDR1 and CDR2 from the germline V gene are LNHNV and YYDKDF (reference sequence). CDR3 nucleotides: TGTGCCACCAGCAGAAGTTCGTCAGGGGCAGATACGCAGTATTTT. This encodes CATSRSSSGADTQYF. The variable domain in full, completed from reference TRBV15 and TRBJ2-3, reads DAMVIQNPRYQVTQFGKPVTLSCSQTLNHNVMYWYQQKSSQAPKLLFHYYDKDFNNEADTPDNFQSRRPNTSFCFLDIRSPGLGDTAMYLCATSRSSSGADTQYFGPGTRLTVL.

V and J are TRBV5-1 and TRBJ1-1, with TRBD1 matching over 8 bases. The CDR3 is 14 amino acids. J gave up 6 bases and V 4 bases, and 8 bases lay outside the gene matches. Germline V gives CDR1 SGHRS, CDR2 YFSETQ. CDR3 residues: CASSLQGGISEAFF. In DNA form, the CDR3 reads TGCGCCAGCAGCCTACAGGGGGGGATTTCTGAAGCTTTCTTT. The complete variable domain, with remaining parts taken from reference TRBV5-1 and TRBJ1-1, reads KAGVTQTPRYLIKTRGQQVTLSCSPISGHRSVSWYQQTPGQGLQFLFEYFSETQRNKGNFPGRFSGRQFSNSRSEMNVSTLELGDSALYLCASSLQGGISEAFFGQGTRLTVV.

The chain employs TRBV10-3 and TRBJ1-4, with 12 nucleotides matching TRBD1. Trimming cost V 5 bases and J 3 bases; bases outside gene matches: 4. The CDR3 length is 16 residues. Per the germline V gene, CDR1 is ENHRY and CDR2 is SYGVKD. For the CDR3, the DNA is TGTGCCATCAGTCCGGGACAGGGGGCTGCTAATGAAAAACTGTTTTTT. It specifies CAISPGQGAANEKLFF.

The chain is built from TRBV12-3 or TRBV12-4 and TRBJ2-2; TRBD1 matches at 7 bases. The CDR3 has 13 residues. V trimming: 6 bases; J trimming: 5 bases; junction bases outside the gene matches: 3. The CDR3 loop is CASSRQGTGELFF. CDR3 nucleotides: TGTGCCAGCAGCCGACAGGGAACCGGGGAGCTGTTTTTT.

The rearrangement links TRBV19 to TRBJ1-4, with 7 bases aligning to TRBD1. The CDR3 totals 15 residues. V lost 8 bases, J lost 1 base, and 7 bases stayed unmatched. Per the germline V gene, CDR1 is LNHDA and CDR2 is SQIVND (reference sequence). CDR3 in DNA: TGTGCCAGTGGGAGACAGGGATTAACTAATGAAAAACTGTTTTTT. Translating it yields CASGRQGLTNEKLFF. The whole variable domain, filled in from reference TRBV19 and TRBJ1-4, reads DGGITQSPKYLFRKEGQNVTLSCEQNLNHDAMYWYRQDPGQGLRLIYYSQIVNDFQKGDIAEGYSVSREKKESFPLTVTSAQKNPTAFYLCASGRQGLTNEKLFFGSGTQLSVL.

The rearrangement links TRBV7-3 to TRBJ2-1; 8 nucleotides line up with TRBD2. Looked up from germline, CDR1 is SGHTA and CDR2 is FQGTGA. This CDR3 is 15 amino acids long. The ends lost 5 bases at V and 10 bases at J; junction bases unmatched: 13. CDR3 residues: CASSQGGTSLGEQFF. CDR3 DNA: TGTGCCAGCAGCCAAGGAGGGACTAGTTTGGGCGAGCAGTTCTTC.

The V gene is TRBV6-1, the J gene TRBJ1-1; 9 positions match TRBD1. Looked up from germline, CDR1 is MNHNS and CDR2 is SASEGT. CDR3 length: 15 residues. V lost 2 bases to trimming and J lost 5 bases; unmatched junction nucleotides: 6. CDR3 sequence reads: CASSEQGTGKTEAFF. CDR3 bases: TGTGCCAGCAGTGAACAAGGGACAGGGAAGACTGAAGCTTTCTTT.

This chain uses TRBV5-1 with TRBJ2-7, with 7 bases matching TRBD1. With V trimmed by 4 bases and J by 5 bases, 9 bases remained unmatched. The germline V gene has CDR1 SGHRS and CDR2 YFSETQ. This CDR3 spans 14 amino acids. The CDR3 reads CASSPTGNGHEQYF. CDR3 in DNA: TGCGCCAGCAGCCCGACAGGGAACGGGCACGAGCAGTACTTC.

The V and J genes are TRBV19 and TRBJ1-2; 8 positions agree with TRBD1. Germline-derived CDR1 and CDR2 are LNHDA and SQIVND (reference sequence). V dropped 11 bases and J dropped 3; count of bases not matched to a gene: 17. The CDR3 has 16 amino acids. The CDR3 loop is CAVQEDRVASDYGYTF. Here the CDR3 DNA reads TGTGCCGTACAGGAGGACAGGGTTGCATCGGACTATGGCTACACCTTC. The full variable domain, its missing parts supplied by reference TRBV19 and TRBJ1-2, is DGGITQSPKYLFRKEGQNVTLSCEQNLNHDAMYWYRQDPGQGLRLIYYSQIVNDFQKGDIAEGYSVSREKKESFPLTVTSAQKNPTAFYLCAVQEDRVASDYGYTFGSGTRLTVV.

CDR3 sequence reads: CASSLGARSNQPQHF. In nucleotides, the CDR3 is TGTGCCAGCAGCTTGGGGGCCAGGAGCAATCAGCCCCAGCATTTT. The chain is built from TRBV5-8 and TRBJ1-5; D unresolved. The length of the CDR3 is 15 residues. Germline loops: CDR1 SGHTS, CDR2 YDEGEE. V was cut by 0 bases and J by 1 base, with 8 bases left in between. The whole variable domain, filled in from reference TRBV5-8 and TRBJ1-5, reads EAGVTQSPTHLIKTRGQQATLRCSPISGHTSVYWYQQALGLGLQFLLWYDEGEERNRGNFPPRFSGRQFPNYSSELNVNALELEDSALYLCASSLGARSNQPQHFGDGTRLSIL.

This clone showed up just a few times. The rearrangement uses TRBV7-9 and TRBJ1-1; TRBD1 might be the D (6 bases). The V and J ends lost 4 bases and 3 bases respectively, with 15 bases between them. Germline V lookup: CDR1 SEHNR, CDR2 FQNEAQ (reference sequence). CDR3 size: 15 residues. The CDR3 bases are TGTGCCAGCAGCTCCTACAGGGTTGGAGACACTGAAGCTTTCTTT. It codes for CASSSYRVGDTEAFF. The entire variable domain, with the rest obtained from reference TRBV7-9 and TRBJ1-1, is as follows: DTGVSQNPRHKITKRGQNVTFRCDPISEHNRLYWYRQTLGQGPEFLTYFQNEAQLEKSRLLSDRFSAERPKGSFSTLEIQRTEQGDSAMYLCASSSYRVGDTEAFFGQGTRLTVV.

The CDR3 loop is CASSLVGVDLEAFF. The CDR3 DNA is TGTGCCAGCAGCTTAGTAGGGGTTGATTTGGAAGCTTTCTTT. The chain uses TRBV11-2 and TRBJ1-1, with a weak D call TRBD1 (5 bases). V was shortened by 1 base and J by 8 bases, with 14 bases between the two germline ends. The CDR3 runs to 14 residues. Germline V lookup: CDR1 SGHAT, CDR2 FQNNGV.

V is TRBV4-1 and J is TRBJ1-1; 10 nucleotides line up with TRBD1. The germline V gene encodes CDR1 MGHRA and CDR2 YSYEKL. The ends lost 4 bases at V and 5 bases at J; junction bases unmatched: 4. This CDR3 comprises 14 residues. The CDR3 loop is CASSRPGQGTEAFF. The CDR3 DNA sequence: TGCGCCAGCAGCCGACCGGGACAGGGGACTGAAGCTTTCTTT.

In its sample, this clone was seen once. This sequence joins TRBV30 and TRBJ1-2; D might be TRBD1 (6 bases). Trimming took 4 bases from V and 8 from J, leaving 17 bases between them. Germline V gene sequence: CDR1 GTSNPN, CDR2 SVGIG (reference sequence). The CDR3 has 13 amino acids. CDR3: CAWTSGGARGYTF. The DNA of the CDR3 is TGTGCCTGGACCTCCGGGGGGGCGAGAGGCTACACCTTC.

In its sample, this clone was seen once. The V and J genes are TRBV6-4 and TRBJ2-3, with a possible D match to TRBD1 (5 bases). Trimming took off 4 bases at V and 6 bases at J, with 8 bases between the two ends. This CDR3 is built from 12 residues. Germline CDR1 MRHNA, CDR2 SNTAGT. DNA for the CDR3: TGTGCCAGCAGTGCCCAGGGTGATACGCAGTATTTT. This translates into CASSAQGDTQYF.